The present TCR beta chain was sequenced within a study of shared clonotypes between healthy human individuals. Clones were sequenced by immunoSEQ multiplex PCR, and TCRdb holds only the in-frame ones, with some missing. Of roughly 2 million clones in the sample, about 95% are singletons; the top ten hold roughly 1.1%. From germline, CDR1 is SGHTS and CDR2 YDEGEE. V shed 2 bases and J shed 0 bases, with 15 bases lying between them. There are 17 residues in the CDR3. CD8 cells regarded as naive lacked CD45RO, were positively chosen for CCR7, and omitted terminally differentiated effector memory CD45RA+ cells.

Sequencing input: naive CD8+ T cells sorted from blood. The clonotype originates from a young man in good health. This sequence joins TRBV5-8 and TRBJ2-1, with D hard to call. The chain's CDR3 is CASSFIDAWSSYNEQFF. The CDR3 DNA reads as TGTGCCAGCAGCTTCATTGACGCGTGGAGCTCCTACAATGAGCAGTTCTTC.